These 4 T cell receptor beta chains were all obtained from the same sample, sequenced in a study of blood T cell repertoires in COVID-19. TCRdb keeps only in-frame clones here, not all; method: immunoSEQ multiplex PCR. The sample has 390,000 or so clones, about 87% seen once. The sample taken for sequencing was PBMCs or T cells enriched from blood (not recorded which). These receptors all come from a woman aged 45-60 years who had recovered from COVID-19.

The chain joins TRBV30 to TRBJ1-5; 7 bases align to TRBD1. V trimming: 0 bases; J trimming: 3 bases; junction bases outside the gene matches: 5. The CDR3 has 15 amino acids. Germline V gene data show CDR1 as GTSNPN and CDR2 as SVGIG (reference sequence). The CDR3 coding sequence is TGTGCCTGGAGTGTAGCCGGGACAGTCAATCAGCCCCAGCATTTT. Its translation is CAWSVAGTVNQPQHF.

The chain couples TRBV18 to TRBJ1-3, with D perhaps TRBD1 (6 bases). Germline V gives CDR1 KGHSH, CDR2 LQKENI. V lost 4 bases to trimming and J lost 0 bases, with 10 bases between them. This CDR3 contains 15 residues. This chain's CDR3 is CASSLQGDSGNTIYF. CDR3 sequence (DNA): TGTGCCAGCTCACTACAGGGAGACTCTGGAAACACCATATATTTT.

The CDR3 DNA reads TGTGCCAGCAGCCGAGGAACGCGGGGGCCACTGGAGGAAAAACTGTTTTTT. The encoded protein is CASSRGTRGPLEEKLFF. The rearrangement links TRBV7-8 to TRBJ1-4, with TRBD1 as a possible D gene (6 bases). The CDR3 runs 17 residues. CDR1 SGHVS and CDR2 FQNEAQ come from the germline V gene. Trimming removed 5 bases at V and 8 bases at J, with 24 bases between. Based on the CDR3 plus reference TRBV7-8 and TRBJ1-4, the full variable domain is GAGVSQSPRYKVAKRGQDVALRCDPISGHVSLFWYQQALGQGPEFLTYFQNEAQLDKSGLPSDRFFAERPEGSVSTLKIQRTQQEDSAVYLCASSRGTRGPLEEKLFFGSGTQLSVL.

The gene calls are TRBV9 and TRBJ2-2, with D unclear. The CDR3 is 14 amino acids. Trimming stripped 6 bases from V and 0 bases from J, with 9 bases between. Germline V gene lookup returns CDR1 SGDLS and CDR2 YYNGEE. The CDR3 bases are TGTGCCAGCAACCGCCAGACGAACACCGGGGAGCTGTTTTTT. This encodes CASNRQTNTGELFF.